This T cell receptor beta chain was retrieved from a study of immune evolution from preneoplasia to lung adenocarcinoma. This clone has only a few counts. Sequencing used immunoSEQ multiplex PCR; TCRdb keeps in-frame clones, though not all of them. The sample yields 35,000 to 40,000 clones, roughly four fifths seen once. Between the mid-2010s and the late 2010s, patients underwent resection in Japan or China. J lost 4 bases, V lost 1 base, and 4 bases had no gene match. Germline V gene data show CDR1 as SGHTA and CDR2 as FQGTGA. This CDR3 is built from 15 residues. Sequencing was performed on FFPE invasive lung adenocarcinoma tissue. The chain is built from TRBV7-3 and TRBJ2-7; 10 bases align to TRBD2. This sequence originates from a person in their sixties or seventies with lung adenocarcinoma. The CDR3 spells CASSLRASGRYEQYF. The DNA of the CDR3 is TGTGCCAGCAGCTTAAGGGCTAGCGGGAGATACGAGCAGTACTTC.